The entry below gives a single T cell receptor beta chain sequence along with its context. What it binds is not known. Inclusion characteristics of ophthalmopathy patients comprised a Clinical Activity Score of at least 3, a NOSPECS grade of at least 4, and duration under 3 months. V was shortened by 5 bases and J by 8 bases, with 10 bases between the two germline ends. CDR1 and CDR2 from the germline V gene are SGHAT and FQNNGV. This CDR3 has 12 residues. These data originate in a study of T cells in Graves' hyperthyroidism and ophthalmopathy. Regarding the study as a whole: Most expanded thyroid clonotypes above 0.001 recurred in blood.

Amplification of TCR beta CDR3 regions used RNA as the template. The HTBI set primed first-round TCR CDR3 RT-PCR. One entry per CDR3 protein results from TCRdb running MiXCR on the multiplex PCR reads. The table includes about 640,000 distinct CDR3 sequences, around 21% detected once. The rearrangement joins TRBV11-2 to TRBJ2-1; D is ambiguous. The clonotype comes from a man between 25 and 39 years old with Graves' ophthalmopathy. The sample consisted of blood. CDR3 bases: TGTGCCAGCAGCCAATCAGCCCATGAGCAGTTCTTC. Its protein is CASSQSAHEQFF. The whole variable domain, filled in from reference TRBV11-2 and TRBJ2-1, reads EAGVAQSPRYKIIEKRQSVAFWCNPISGHATLYWYQQILGQGPKLLIQFQNNGVVDDSQLPKDRFSAERLKGVDSTLKIQPAKLEDSAVYLCASSQSAHEQFFGPGTRLTVL.